This TCR beta chain emerged from a study of cytomegalovirus exposure and HLA in healthy donors. Study findings and constraints: A classifier reportedly called cytomegalovirus status with high sensitivity and specificity. Some TCR beta chains (roughly 150 of them) were listed as cytomegalovirus-associated.

Data came from immunoSEQ multiplex PCR; TCRdb stores just in-frame clones and leaves some out. The data contain some 140,000 clones, less than 90% of them singletons. Germline V gives CDR1 MNHNY, CDR2 SVGAGI (reference sequence). The CDR3 runs to 13 residues. Trimming cost V 6 bases and J 0 bases, with 8 bases left between them. Regarding this clone: Its specificity is unknown.

This receptor was identified in a man between 18 and 29 years old in good health and CMV-seropositive. Material for sequencing was PBMCs. The chain combines TRBV6-6 with TRBJ1-1; a possible D gene is TRBD1 (5 bases). Here the CDR3 reads CASRRDLNTEAFF. CDR3 nucleotides: TGTGCCAGCAGGCGGGACCTGAACACTGAAGCTTTCTTT.